The T cell receptor beta chain described here comes from a study of graft-versus-host responses after intestinal transplantation. General observations from the study: Graft-donor T cell macrochimerism coincided with high graft-versus-host to host-versus-graft clonal ratios in allografts.

Germline CDR1 is LGHNA and CDR2 is YSLEER. Trimming cost V 2 bases and J 4 bases; bases outside gene matches: 7. The CDR3 is made up of 15 amino acids. TCRdb's copy holds only in-frame clones and misses some; the assay was immunoSEQ multiplex PCR. This sample has about 70,000 clones; almost 90% occur once, and the top ten carry approximately 4.1%. About this clone: Its cognate antigen is unknown.

The gene calls are TRBV4-3 and TRBJ1-2, with TRBD1 matching over 7 bases. The sequence came from a human donor who was the organ donor for an intestinal transplant. The source was unstimulated CD8+ T cells sorted from spleen or lymph node cells, collected before transplant. The DNA of the CDR3 is TGCGCCAGCAGCCAATTTAGGGGGCAGTTCTATGGCTACACCTTC. This codes for CASSQFRGQFYGYTF.